This is a list of T cell receptor beta chains from one sample in a study of molecular identifiers for immune sequencing clone quantification. TCRdb re-analysed the PCR reads in MiXCR, keeping a single row per CDR3 protein. In the table there are 40,000 or so distinct CDR3 sequences, around 21% of which are singletons. Sample: naive CD8+ T cells from blood, with Jurkat cell RNA spiked in. The origin of the receptors is a human donor in good health. Some libraries in this study had Jurkat cell RNA spiked in. CDR3s include the opening cysteine and the closing phenylalanine or tryptophan. A D gene is named only where the DNA matches it firmly. Expanded clones are given a class, and other clones once, few, many or no size at all.

TRBJ2-1,NA,many,TRBV12-3/TRBV12-4,CASSLGTPGNEQFF,TGTGCCAGCAGTTTGGGGACCCCCGGGAATGAGCAGTTCTTC
TRBJ2-7,NA,many,TRBV6-6,CASISSGWEQYF,TGTGCCAGCATCTCCTCTGGGTGGGAGCAGTACTTC
TRBJ1-4,NA,NA,TRBV11-2,CASSPWDGTNEKLFF,TGTGCCAGCAGCCCATGGGACGGAACTAATGAAAAACTGTTTTTT
TRBJ1-1,TRBD1,many,TRBV18,CASSSGQGEAFF,TGTGCCAGCTCATCTGGACAGGGTGAAGCTTTCTTT
TRBJ1-1,TRBD1,many,TRBV28,CASSPRYIDTGEEDTEAFF,TGTGCCAGCAGTCCCCGCTACATAGACACAGGGGAGGAGGACACTGAAGCTTTCTTT
TRBJ2-3,TRBD2,many,TRBV7-9,CASRLAGGSPDTQYF,TGTGCCAGCAGATTAGCGGGAGGCTCGCCAGATACGCAGTATTTT
TRBJ2-7,NA,NA,TRBV6-2/TRBV6-3,CASSYSRAGTYEQYF,TGTGCCAGCAGTTACTCGAGGGCGGGAACCTACGAGCAGTACTTC
TRBJ1-1,TRBD1,many,TRBV6-1,CASSEIGQGPNTEAFF,TGTGCCAGCAGTGAAATAGGACAGGGCCCGAACACTGAAGCTTTCTTT
TRBJ1-2,NA,NA,TRBV12-3/TRBV12-4,CVSSRTLWGYTF,TGTGTCAGCAGCCGGACTTTGTGGGGCTACACCTTC
TRBJ2-3,NA,many,TRBV7-9,CASSYTPSTDTQYF,TGTGCCAGCAGCTACACCCCGAGCACAGATACGCAGTATTTT
TRBJ1-3,NA,few,TRBV5-4,CASSLQGSSGNTIYF,TGTGCCAGCAGCTTACAGGGTAGCTCTGGAAACACCATATATTTT
TRBJ2-3,NA,many,TRBV29-1,CSVVVGPTDTQYF,TGCAGCGTTGTGGTGGGTCCAACAGATACGCAGTATTTT
TRBJ2-1,NA,many,TRBV29-1,CSVDGAGSSYNEQFF,TGCAGCGTTGATGGGGCGGGTTCCTCCTACAATGAGCAGTTCTTC
TRBJ2-3,TRBD2,many,TRBV6-2/TRBV6-3,CASSYSTSGSFPDTQYF,TGTGCCAGCAGTTACTCGACTAGCGGGAGTTTTCCAGATACGCAGTATTTT
TRBJ2-1,TRBD1,many,TRBV7-9,CASSPRTGAHEQFF,TGTGCCAGCAGCCCTCGGACAGGGGCCCATGAGCAGTTCTTC
TRBJ1-5,TRBD1,many,TRBV7-9,CASSGTGAGNQPQHF,TGTGCCAGCAGCGGGACAGGGGCTGGAAATCAGCCCCAGCATTTT
TRBJ2-7,TRBD2,medium-sized,TRBV7-2,CASSFTSGEYEQYF,TGTGCCAGCAGCTTTACTAGCGGGGAGTACGAGCAGTACTTC
TRBJ2-7,NA,once,TRBV5-3,CASSLTAGSYEQYF,TGTGCCAGCAGCTTGACGGCAGGGTCCTACGAGCAGTACTTC
TRBJ1-5,NA,NA,TRBV5-3,CAGSLWDGEYSNQPQHF,TGTGCCGGCAGCTTGTGGGACGGAGAATATAGCAATCAGCCCCAGCATTTT
TRBJ2-1,TRBD2,many,TRBV29-1,CSVEGGAERGGLYEQFF,TGCAGCGTTGAAGGGGGTGCGGAGCGGGGGGGCCTTTATGAGCAGTTCTTC
TRBJ1-1,NA,many,TRBV4-1,CASSHPDRNTEAFF,TGCGCCAGCAGCCATCCGGACAGGAACACTGAAGCTTTCTTT
TRBJ2-1,TRBD2,many,TRBV3-1,CASSQGLAGTNEQFF,TGTGCCAGCAGCCAAGGCCTAGCGGGGACCAATGAGCAGTTCTTC
TRBJ2-5,NA,many,TRBV12-3/TRBV12-4,CASRPTGSGFETQYF,TGTGCCAGCAGGCCTACAGGGTCCGGTTTTGAGACCCAGTACTTC
TRBJ1-2,TRBD1,many,TRBV30,CAWSGNRGGYGYTF,TGTGCCTGGAGTGGAAACAGGGGCGGCTATGGCTACACCTTC
TRBJ1-2,TRBD1,NA,TRBV30,CAWTGTVYGYTF,TGTGCCTGGACAGGGACAGTCTATGGCTACACCTTC
TRBJ2-7,TRBD2,many,TRBV4-1,CASSQGTGGNYEQYF,TGCGCCAGCAGCCAAGGAACGGGAGGAAACTACGAGCAGTACTTC
TRBJ2-7,NA,many,TRBV29-1,CSVAGDSYEQYF,TGCAGCGTTGCGGGGGACTCCTACGAGCAGTACTTC
TRBJ1-1,TRBD1,many,TRBV9,CASSVAETGEIEAFF,TGTGCCAGCAGCGTAGCGGAGACAGGGGAAATTGAAGCTTTCTTT
TRBJ2-2,NA,many,TRBV5-4,CASSAATGGPGAGELFF,TGTGCCAGCAGCGCAGCGACCGGGGGGCCGGGGGCCGGGGAGCTGTTTTTT
TRBJ1-4,TRBD1,many,TRBV11-2,CASSPTGVNNEKLFF,TGTGCCAGCAGCCCCACAGGGGTGAATAATGAAAAACTGTTTTTT
TRBJ2-3,TRBD1,many,TRBV5-6,CASSQGTGLDTQYF,TGTGCCAGCAGCCAAGGGACAGGGTTGGATACGCAGTATTTT
TRBJ2-3,NA,many,TRBV6-5,CASSLTGLSTDTQYF,TGTGCCAGCAGTCTGACAGGCCTAAGCACAGATACGCAGTATTTT
TRBJ2-7,NA,NA,TRBV6-5,CASSTANREEQYF,TGTGCCAGCAGTACCGCTAACAGGGAGGAGCAGTACTTC
TRBJ2-5,NA,many,TRBV5-6,CASSLAGTQETQYF,TGTGCCAGCAGCTTGGCGGGGACTCAAGAGACCCAGTACTTC
TRBJ1-2,NA,NA,TRBV2,CASSVRANYGYTF,TGTGCCAGCAGCGTTAGAGCTAACTATGGCTACACCTTC
TRBJ2-7,NA,many,TRBV6-5,CASSYKTAYEQYF,TGTGCCAGCAGTTACAAGACAGCCTACGAGCAGTACTTC
TRBJ2-3,NA,many,TRBV4-2,CASSQGGDTQYF,TGTGCCAGCAGCCAAGGAGGAGATACGCAGTATTTT
TRBJ2-7,NA,NA,TRBV20-1,CSASRGSRKYAQYF,TGCAGTGCTAGTAGGGGCAGCCGCAAGTACGCGCAGTACTTC
TRBJ1-6,TRBD1,few,TRBV19,CAGSIRTGDSPLHF,TGTGCCGGTAGTATAAGGACAGGGGATTCACCCCTCCACTTT
TRBJ2-7,TRBD2,NA,TRBV2,CASSALLPGLAPEQYF,TGTGCCAGCAGTGCCCTCCTCCCGGGACTAGCACCCGAGCAGTACTTC
TRBJ2-2,NA,many,TRBV29-1,CSVERDTGELFF,TGCAGCGTTGAACGGGATACCGGGGAGCTGTTTTTT
TRBJ1-5,NA,NA,TRBV12-3/TRBV12-4,CASSAAVNQPQHF,TGTGCCAGCAGCGCGGCGGTCAATCAGCCCCAGCATTTT
TRBJ2-7,NA,many,TRBV18,CASSEASFYEQYF,TGTGCCAGCTCAGAAGCTAGCTTTTACGAGCAGTACTTC
TRBJ2-2,NA,NA,TRBV12-3/TRBV12-4,CASSLGHNTGELFF,TGTGCCAGCAGTTTAGGACACAACACCGGGGAGCTGTTTTTT
TRBJ1-1,NA,few,TRBV30,CAWSRVESTEAFF,TGTGCCTGGAGCAGGGTCGAGAGCACTGAAGCTTTCTTT
TRBJ1-5,TRBD1,many,TRBV28,CASRPGGQPQHF,TGTGCCAGCAGGCCAGGGGGTCAGCCCCAGCATTTT
TRBJ1-5,NA,many,TRBV28,CASSPPRTELNQPQHF,TGTGCCAGCAGTCCCCCCCGAACAGAACTAAATCAGCCCCAGCATTTT
TRBJ2-2,NA,NA,TRBV2,CASSPRVHTGELFF,TGTGCCAGCAGTCCCAGGGTCCACACCGGGGAGCTGTTTTTT
TRBJ1-1,NA,many,TRBV4-1,CASSQVPGQRTEAFF,TGCGCCAGCAGCCAAGTCCCAGGGCAGAGAACTGAAGCTTTCTTT
TRBJ2-1,TRBD2,many,TRBV27,CASSHSGFSYNEQFF,TGTGCCAGCAGTCATAGCGGGTTCTCCTACAATGAGCAGTTCTTC
TRBJ2-1,NA,many,TRBV11-3,CASSRGNEQFF,TGTGCCAGCAGCCGGGGGAATGAGCAGTTCTTC
TRBJ2-7,NA,many,TRBV19,CASSISPIYEQYF,TGTGCCAGTAGTATATCCCCGATCTACGAGCAGTACTTC
TRBJ1-4,NA,many,TRBV6-2/TRBV6-3,CASSYGTTTNEKLFF,TGTGCCAGCAGTTACGGGACAACAACTAATGAAAAACTGTTTTTT
TRBJ2-6,TRBD1,many,TRBV10-3,CAISRTGGLSGANVLTF,TGTGCCATCAGCAGGACAGGGGGCCTCTCTGGGGCCAACGTCCTGACTTTC
TRBJ2-3,TRBD1,many,TRBV4-1,CASSPGTGTDTQYF,TGCGCCAGCAGCCCCGGGACAGGCACAGATACGCAGTATTTT
TRBJ2-2,NA,many,TRBV11-3,CASRENTGELFF,TGTGCCAGCAGAGAGAACACCGGGGAGCTGTTTTTT
TRBJ2-2,TRBD2,many,TRBV19,CASSGRLAGANEGTGELFF,TGTGCCAGTAGTGGCCGACTAGCGGGAGCTAACGAGGGCACCGGGGAGCTGTTTTTT
TRBJ2-4,NA,many,TRBV7-9,CASSGSGNYLKNIQYF,TGTGCCAGCAGCGGTAGCGGAAACTACCTCAAAAACATTCAGTACTTC